These 3 T cell receptor beta chains came from one sample sequenced in a study of T cells of healthy individuals. MiXCR was run by TCRdb on the 5' RACE reads, yielding one entry per CDR3 protein. The sample lists nearly 100,000 distinct CDR3 sequences, about 16% occurring once. These receptors all come from a human donor in good health.

V and J are TRBV5-1 and TRBJ2-7; D is perhaps TRBD1 (5 bases). Germline V gene lookup returns CDR1 SGHRS and CDR2 YFSETQ. The V and J ends lost 2 bases and 6 bases respectively, with 9 bases between them. This CDR3 has 12 residues. CDR3 in DNA: TGCGCCAGCAGCTTCAAGGGGCCCGAGCAGTACTTC. It is translated as CASSFKGPEQYF. The whole variable domain, remainder taken from reference TRBV5-1 and TRBJ2-7, is KAGVTQTPRYLIKTRGQQVTLSCSPISGHRSVSWYQQTPGQGLQFLFEYFSETQRNKGNFPGRFSGRQFSNSRSEMNVSTLELGDSALYLCASSFKGPEQYFGPGTRLTVT.

This chain uses TRBV9 with TRBJ1-4, with 7 nucleotides matching TRBD1. The germline CDR1 and CDR2 sequences are SGDLS and YYNGEE. V shed 2 bases, J shed 3 bases, and the junction held 4 bases outside the gene matches. The CDR3 has 15 residues. Here the CDR3 reads CASSVTGVPNEKLFF. CDR3 in DNA: TGTGCCAGCAGCGTTACAGGGGTTCCTAATGAAAAACTGTTTTTT.

This clonotype was observed a few times. The rearrangement uses TRBV20-1 and TRBJ2-1; 11 bases fit TRBD2. V lost 4 bases and J lost 0; bases outside the gene matches: 8. Germline V gene data show CDR1 as DFQATT and CDR2 as SNEGSKA (reference sequence). The CDR3 is 17 amino acids. Written as DNA, the CDR3 is TGCAGTGCTAAGGTCCTAGCGGGAGGCCTCTCCTACAATGAGCAGTTCTTC. Amino acids: CSAKVLAGGLSYNEQFF.